The 14 T cell receptor beta chains presented below share a single source sample, sequenced in a study of early T cells in non-severe SARS-CoV-2 infection. MiXCR, run by TCRdb on the 5' RACE reads, gives a single entry per CDR3 protein. The sample records fewer than 55,000 distinct CDR3 sequences, about 9.3% being singletons. The sequenced material came from whole blood. These receptors all stem from an adult who was a healthcare worker with PCR-confirmed SARS-CoV-2 infection or an uninfected control (not recorded which).

In its sample, this clonotype was seen a few times. V usage is TRBV18 and J usage is TRBJ1-1, with D unclear. Trimming removed 2 bases at V and 1 base at J, with 8 bases between. CDR1 is KGHSH and CDR2 is LQKENI in the germline V gene. This CDR3 comprises 14 residues. The CDR3 protein is CASSPTTENTEAFF. Written as DNA, the CDR3 is TGTGCCAGCTCACCAACGACGGAGAACACTGAAGCTTTCTTT.

The sample holds a few counts of this clonotype. V usage is TRBV6-2 or TRBV6-3 and J usage is TRBJ2-1; 7 positions match TRBD1. Germline assignment: CDR1 MNHEY and CDR2 SVGEGT. Trimming at V came to 5 bases and at J to 10 bases, leaving 11 bases not matched to a gene. This CDR3 comprises 14 residues. The CDR3 region has the DNA TGTGCCAGCAGTAAACTTACAGGGGAGCACGAGCAGTTCTTC. Amino acids: CASSKLTGEHEQFF.

This clonotype was detected a few times. The chain carries TRBV5-4 and TRBJ1-2, with D unresolved. This CDR3 is 16 amino acids long. Deletions cut 0 bases from V and 4 bases from J, with 16 bases between. The V gene's germline CDR1 is SGHNT and CDR2 YYREEE (reference sequence). The CDR3 is CASSLGSGGNLYGYTF. CDR3 bases: TGTGCCAGCAGCTTGGGTAGCGGTGGGAACCTCTATGGCTACACCTTC.

This clonotype was seen a handful of times. The chain has TRBV29-1 and TRBJ1-2; D is unclear. V shed 3 bases and J shed 3 bases, with 17 bases lying between them. The V gene's germline CDR1 is SQVTM and CDR2 ANQGSEA. The CDR3 is 15 amino acids. Here the CDR3 reads CSVDRTAESHYGYTF. CDR3 coding DNA: TGCAGCGTTGATAGGACCGCCGAGAGTCACTATGGCTACACCTTC.

A few counts support this clonotype. The V and J genes are TRBV7-2 and TRBJ2-4, with a possible D match to TRBD1 (6 bases). Per the germline V gene, CDR1 is SGHTA and CDR2 is FQGNSA. This CDR3 comprises 14 residues. V lost 5 bases and J 8 bases, leaving 16 bases between the germline ends. Here the CDR3 DNA reads TGTGCCAGCAGCCTGACAGGTCCTCGGGACATTCAGTACTTC. It translates to CASSLTGPRDIQYF.

This clonotype was recorded at least ten times. The chain employs TRBV7-8 and TRBJ2-3, with D perhaps assigned TRBD1 or TRBD2 (5 bases each). This CDR3 has 14 amino acids. Trimming took 2 bases from V and 9 from J, leaving 15 bases between them. Germline lookup yields CDR1 SGHVS and CDR2 FQNEAQ. The CDR3 loop reads CASSLSPEGWTQYF. CDR3 bases: TGTGCCAGCAGCTTATCCCCCGAGGGGTGGACGCAGTATTTT.

This clonotype showed up many times. The chain joins TRBV7-2 to TRBJ2-7; 12 positions match TRBD1. The CDR3 sequence is 16 residues long. The trim removed 7 bases at V and 7 bases at J, leaving 14 bases unmatched. Germline CDR1 and CDR2: SGHTA and FQGNSA. The CDR3 loop reads CASNGGPGQGAREQYF. CDR3 nucleotides: TGTGCCAGCAACGGTGGACCGGGACAGGGGGCGCGGGAGCAGTACTTC. The full variable domain, with the rest looked up from reference TRBV7-2 and TRBJ2-7, is GAGVSQSPSNKVTEKGKDVELRCDPISGHTALYWYRQSLGQGLEFLIYFQGNSAPDKSGLPSDRFSAERTGGSVSTLTIQRTQQEDSAVYLCASNGGPGQGAREQYFGPGTRLTVT.

This clonotype was counted a few times. The chain has TRBV29-1 and TRBJ2-7; a possible D gene is TRBD1 (5 bases). The V gene lost 5 bases and the J gene lost 3 bases, with 14 bases spanning the gap. CDR3 length: 13 residues. The germline gives CDR1 SQVTM, CDR2 ANQGSEA. The CDR3 spells CSVFSTGHYEQYF. The CDR3 DNA follows: TGCAGCGTTTTCAGCACAGGCCACTACGAGCAGTACTTC.

The CDR3 region has the DNA TGTGCCAGCAGGGGCTGGGGGAACACTGAAGCTTTCTTT. Translation: CASRGWGNTEAFF. The chain has TRBV6-1 and TRBJ1-1, with no clear D. The ends were cut back, 6 bases at V and 1 base at J, with 9 bases in the middle. CDR1 and CDR2 from the germline V gene are MNHNS and SASEGT. The CDR3 consists of 13 residues.

This CDR3 is CASSQDQGQKETQYF. DNA for the CDR3: TGTGCCAGCAGCCAAGACCAGGGGCAGAAAGAGACCCAGTACTTC. V gene TRBV3-1 combines with J gene TRBJ2-5; D might be TRBD1 (6 bases). The CDR3 spans 15 residues. Trimming shortened V by 0 bases and J by 3 bases, and 11 bases separated the two germline ends. Germline values: CDR1 LGHDT, CDR2 YNNKEL (reference sequence).

This clonotype was observed at least ten times. Written as DNA, the CDR3 is TGTGCCAGCAGCCGGCGGGGTGGAGATACGCAGTATTTT. This sequence encodes CASSRRGGDTQYF. The chain is built from TRBV3-1 and TRBJ2-3; D is possibly TRBD2 (6 bases). The CDR3 runs 13 residues. Germline V CDR1 and CDR2: LGHDT, YNNKEL (reference sequence). Deletions cut 4 bases from V and 5 bases from J, with 10 bases between.

This clonotype was picked up many times. The rearrangement joins TRBV6-5 to TRBJ2-7; TRBD1 agrees at 10 bases. The CDR3 contains 14 residues. V shed 7 bases, J shed 1 base, and the junction held 4 bases outside the gene matches. Germline assignment: CDR1 MNHEY and CDR2 SVGAGI. CDR3 DNA: TGTGCCAGCACCCGGGACAGGGGTTCCTACGAGCAGTACTTC. This translates into CASTRDRGSYEQYF.

This clonotype has ten or more counts. The rearrangement joins TRBV20-1 to TRBJ2-3; possibly TRBD2 for D (6 bases). From germline, CDR1 is DFQATT and CDR2 SNEGSKA (reference sequence). The CDR3 is 15 amino acids. Trimming removed 3 bases from V and 2 bases from J, with 15 bases in between. CDR3 protein: CSARGVSGSTDTQYF. The CDR3 DNA is TGCAGTGCTAGGGGTGTTAGCGGTTCCACAGATACGCAGTATTTT.

The sample holds a few counts of this clonotype. CDR3 nucleotide sequence: TGCGCCAGCAGCCTAGGTGATGAGCAGTTCTTC. Its protein is CASSLGDEQFF. The gene calls are TRBV4-1 and TRBJ2-1; D is ambiguous. This CDR3 comprises 11 residues. The germline gives CDR1 MGHRA, CDR2 YSYEKL. V shed 4 bases and J shed 8 bases, with 6 bases lying between them.